Listed below are T cell receptor beta chains from one sample, sequenced in a study of cytomegalovirus exposure and HLA in healthy donors. Generated by immunoSEQ multiplex PCR, the TCRdb table keeps only in-frame clones and is missing some. The repertoire table contains roughly 39,000 clones. The sequenced sample was PBMCs. These receptors came from a woman between 25 and 40 years old in good health and CMV-seropositive. Each CDR3 is given with its conserved first and last residue.

j_call v_call cdr3_aa
TRBJ2-2 TRBV6-7 CASSYTRQGYTGELFF
TRBJ2-3 TRBV19 CASSIDWSGGDDTQYF
TRBJ2-7 TRBV5-1 CASSRPGQGSEQYF
TRBJ2-3 TRBV12-2 CASRLAPCGGSTDTQYF
TRBJ1-2 TRBV5-1 CAGVQGILYGYTF
TRBJ1-1 TRBV6-1 CASSTHYRGQTEAFF
TRBJ1-4 TRBV30 CAWSPGDRVNEKLFF
TRBJ2-7 TRBV5-6 CASSVDSHGNEQYF
TRBJ2-7 TRBV5-6 CASSFGDPSYEQYF
TRBJ1-1 TRBV19 CASRQRGVGNTEAFF
TRBJ1-5 TRBV2 CASTGTGGNNQPQHF
TRBJ1-2 TRBV6-1 CASSEGAGAGYTF
TRBJ1-6 TRBV19 CATKQTPYNSPLHF
TRBJ2-7 TRBV27 CASSSSSGAYEQYF
TRBJ2-7 TRBV10-3 CAAGEEYYEQYF
TRBJ2-1 TRBV7-6 CASSSRESSYNEQFF
TRBJ1-6 TRBV4-1 CASSQPPGSAGSPLHF
TRBJ1-5 TRBV5-6 CASSWGQSNQPQHF
TRBJ1-1 TRBV2 CASNAGPNTEAFF
TRBJ2-3 TRBV11-2 CASSPRTATDTQYF
TRBJ2-5 TRBV30 CAWTKTVYQETQYF
TRBJ2-4 TRBV5-1 CASTPGGRAKNIQYF
TRBJ1-1 TRBV2 CASSPRRAGRNTEAFF
TRBJ2-7 TRBV4-1 CASSREITLGQGSEQYF
TRBJ1-6 TRBV12-5 CASGLLNSPLHF
TRBJ2-2 TRBV7-2 CASSRDRASTGELFF
TRBJ2-5 TRBV27 CASSLRTGGAGSQETQYF
NA TRBV28 CASSLILAGGVPGYEQYF
TRBJ2-1 TRBV10-1 CASSEFGGRDNEQFF
TRBJ2-2 TRBV12-2 CASRSDYTGELFF
TRBJ1-1 TRBV7-9 CASSLGIGRNTEAFF
TRBJ1-3 TRBV5-6 CASTPGFSGNTIYF
TRBJ2-3 TRBV18 CASSERQGHQDTQYF
TRBJ2-1 TRBV27 CASSPSGGAFIEQFF
TRBJ2-3 TRBV9 CASSVVGQEGDTQYF
TRBJ1-1 TRBV30 CAWSSGGEATEAFF
TRBJ1-1 TRBV5-1 CASSSGRGFSDEAFF
TRBJ1-1 TRBV7-2 CASSTTGIPEAFF
TRBJ2-7 TRBV7-8 CASSSDTRLISYEQYF
TRBJ1-1 TRBV5-1 CASNIGGLDTEAFF
TRBJ1-5 TRBV4-2 CASSQGGDQPQHF
TRBJ2-4 TRBV21-1 CASSKARTGPLKNIQYF
TRBJ2-7 TRBV6-5 CASSYSRGTGSYEQYF
TRBJ2-7 TRBV5-6 CASAVGQGPYEQYF
TRBJ2-1 TRBV10-3 CASADGTFCEQFF
TRBJ2-4 TRBV7-9 CASSSAGGPSENIQYF
TRBJ2-2 TRBV6-4 CASSAGGTGELFF
TRBJ2-1 TRBV10-2 CASSEWGLASDNEQFF
TRBJ2-7 TRBV10-2 CASSESIWPGSYEQYF
TRBJ1-4 TRBV29-1 CSAWGGSHEKLFF
TRBJ1-6 TRBV14 CASSRGVLNSPLHF
TRBJ1-2 TRBV5-1 CASSLQENRAYGYTF
TRBJ2-5 TRBV5-1 CASKRSTRETQYF
TRBJ1-2 TRBV9 CASSSRTGYYGYTF
TRBJ2-1 TRBV5-1 CASSFFSGAQGEQFF